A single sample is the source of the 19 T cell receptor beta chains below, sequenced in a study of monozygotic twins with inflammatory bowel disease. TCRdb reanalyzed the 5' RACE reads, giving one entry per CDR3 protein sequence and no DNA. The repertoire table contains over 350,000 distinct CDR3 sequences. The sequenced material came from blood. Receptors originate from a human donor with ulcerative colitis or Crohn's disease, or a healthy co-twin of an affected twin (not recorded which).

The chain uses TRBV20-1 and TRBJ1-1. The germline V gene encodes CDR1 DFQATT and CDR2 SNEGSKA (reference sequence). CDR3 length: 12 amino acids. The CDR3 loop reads CSARDMYTEAFF.

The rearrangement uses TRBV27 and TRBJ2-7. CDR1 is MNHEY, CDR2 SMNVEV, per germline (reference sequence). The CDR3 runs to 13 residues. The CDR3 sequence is CASSLSSAYEQYF.

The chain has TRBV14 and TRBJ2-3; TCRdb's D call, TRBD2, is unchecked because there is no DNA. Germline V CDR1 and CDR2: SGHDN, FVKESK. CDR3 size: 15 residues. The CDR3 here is CASSPRRTRANTQYF.

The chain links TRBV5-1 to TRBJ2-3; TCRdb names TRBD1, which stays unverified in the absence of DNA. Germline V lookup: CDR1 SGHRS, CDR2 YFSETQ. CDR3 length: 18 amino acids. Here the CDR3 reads CASSLAGGGRYSTDTQYF. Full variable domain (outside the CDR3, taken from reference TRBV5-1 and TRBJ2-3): KAGVTQTPRYLIKTRGQQVTLSCSPISGHRSVSWYQQTPGQGLQFLFEYFSETQRNKGNFPGRFSGRQFSNSRSEMNVSTLELGDSALYLCASSLAGGGRYSTDTQYFGPGTRLTVL.

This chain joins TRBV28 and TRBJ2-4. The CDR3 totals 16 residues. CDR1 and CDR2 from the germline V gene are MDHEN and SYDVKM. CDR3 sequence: CASSLLGFDAKNIQYF.

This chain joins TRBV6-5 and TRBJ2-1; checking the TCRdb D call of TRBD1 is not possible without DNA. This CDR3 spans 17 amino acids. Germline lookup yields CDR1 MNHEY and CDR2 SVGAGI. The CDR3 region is CASSYSAGGSSAYEQFF.

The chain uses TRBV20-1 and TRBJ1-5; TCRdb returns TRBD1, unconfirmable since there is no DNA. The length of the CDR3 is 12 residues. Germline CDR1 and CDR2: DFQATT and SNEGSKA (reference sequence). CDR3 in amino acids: CSARSGVQPQHF.

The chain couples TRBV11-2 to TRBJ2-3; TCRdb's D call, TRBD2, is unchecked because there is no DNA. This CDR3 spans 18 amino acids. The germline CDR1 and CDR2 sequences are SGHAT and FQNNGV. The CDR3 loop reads CASSRVRLAGGRADTQYF.

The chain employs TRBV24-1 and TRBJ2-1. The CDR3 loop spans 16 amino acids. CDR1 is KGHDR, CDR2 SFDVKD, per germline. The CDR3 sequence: CATSDKDRSSYNEQFF.

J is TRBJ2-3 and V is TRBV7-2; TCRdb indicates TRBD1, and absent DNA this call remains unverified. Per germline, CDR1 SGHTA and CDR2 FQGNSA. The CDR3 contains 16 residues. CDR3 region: CASSLAGQTSTDTQYF. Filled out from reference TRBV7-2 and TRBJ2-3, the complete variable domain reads GAGVSQSPSNKVTEKGKDVELRCDPISGHTALYWYRQSLGQGLEFLIYFQGNSAPDKSGLPSDRFSAERTGGSVSTLTIQRTQQEDSAVYLCASSLAGQTSTDTQYFGPGTRLTVL.

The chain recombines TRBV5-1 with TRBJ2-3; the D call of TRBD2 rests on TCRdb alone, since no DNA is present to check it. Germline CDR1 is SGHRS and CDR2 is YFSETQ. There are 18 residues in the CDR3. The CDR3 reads CASSLILGLAGFTDTQYF. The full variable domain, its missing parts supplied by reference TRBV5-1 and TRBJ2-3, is KAGVTQTPRYLIKTRGQQVTLSCSPISGHRSVSWYQQTPGQGLQFLFEYFSETQRNKGNFPGRFSGRQFSNSRSEMNVSTLELGDSALYLCASSLILGLAGFTDTQYFGPGTRLTVL.

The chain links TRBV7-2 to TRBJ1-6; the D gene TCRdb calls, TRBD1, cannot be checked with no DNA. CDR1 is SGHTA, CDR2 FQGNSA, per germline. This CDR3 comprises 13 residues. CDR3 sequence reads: CASSSNRNSPLHF.

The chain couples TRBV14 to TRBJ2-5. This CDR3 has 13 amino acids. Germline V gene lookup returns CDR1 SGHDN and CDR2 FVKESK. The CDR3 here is CASSQGLDRTQYF.

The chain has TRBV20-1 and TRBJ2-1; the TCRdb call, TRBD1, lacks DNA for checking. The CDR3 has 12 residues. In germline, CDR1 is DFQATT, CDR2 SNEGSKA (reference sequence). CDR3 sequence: CSARDRTGAQFF.

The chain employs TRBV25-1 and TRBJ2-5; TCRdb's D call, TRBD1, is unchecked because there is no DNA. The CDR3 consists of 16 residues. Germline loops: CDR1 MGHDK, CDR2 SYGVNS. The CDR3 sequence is CASSDWDREGLLTQYF.

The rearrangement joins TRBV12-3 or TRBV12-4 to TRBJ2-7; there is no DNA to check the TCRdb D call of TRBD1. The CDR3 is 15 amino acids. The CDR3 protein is CASSLRDSLSYEQYF.

The CDR3 here is CASSYSSPIIQNEQYF. V and J are TRBV6-5 and TRBJ2-7; TCRdb calls TRBD1, which cannot be checked without DNA. Looked up from germline, CDR1 is MNHEY and CDR2 is SVGAGI. The CDR3 sequence is 16 residues long.

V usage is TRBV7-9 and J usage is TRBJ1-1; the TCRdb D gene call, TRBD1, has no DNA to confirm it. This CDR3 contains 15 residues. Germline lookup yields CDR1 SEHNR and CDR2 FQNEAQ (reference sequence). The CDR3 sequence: CASSSRQGGNTEAFF. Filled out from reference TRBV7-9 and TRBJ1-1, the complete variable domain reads DTGVSQNPRHKITKRGQNVTFRCDPISEHNRLYWYRQTLGQGPEFLTYFQNEAQLEKSRLLSDRFSAERPKGSFSTLEIQRTEQGDSAMYLCASSSRQGGNTEAFFGQGTRLTVV.

The CDR3 spells CASSIAAPGGKNIQYF. The rearrangement uses TRBV19 and TRBJ2-4; the D call from TCRdb, TRBD1, cannot be confirmed without DNA. This CDR3 contains 16 residues. Germline lookup yields CDR1 LNHDA and CDR2 SQIVND (reference sequence).